Sequencing of this T cell receptor (beta chain) was carried out in a study of blood T cell repertoires in COVID-19. Germline assignment: CDR1 MNHEY and CDR2 SMNVEV (reference sequence). V lost 4 bases, J lost 1 base, and 10 bases lay in between. The CDR3 has 14 residues. On this clone itself: Other DNA variants within this sample encode the same CDR3.

Data came from immunoSEQ multiplex PCR; TCRdb stores just in-frame clones and leaves some out. The sample includes about 250,000 clones, around 82% seen only once; the top ten take 4% to 5.5%. The V call is TRBV27, the J call TRBJ1-2, with a possible D match to TRBD1 (6 bases). The sequence was obtained from a man aged 45-65 years with active or convalescent COVID-19. The material sequenced was peripheral blood. CDR3 bases: TGTGCCAGCAGTTCGGACAGACTTAACTATGGCTACACCTTC. Translating it yields CASSSDRLNYGYTF.